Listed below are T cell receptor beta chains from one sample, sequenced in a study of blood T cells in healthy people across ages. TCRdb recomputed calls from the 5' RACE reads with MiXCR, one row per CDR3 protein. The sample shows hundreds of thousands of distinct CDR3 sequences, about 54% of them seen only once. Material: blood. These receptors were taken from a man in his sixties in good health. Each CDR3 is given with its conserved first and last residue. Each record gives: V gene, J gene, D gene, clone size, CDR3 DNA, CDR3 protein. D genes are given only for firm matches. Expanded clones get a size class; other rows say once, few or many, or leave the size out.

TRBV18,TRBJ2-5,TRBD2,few,TGTGCCAGCTCACCATCGGGGGGAAGGGTCGAGACCCAGTACTTC,CASSPSGGRVETQYF
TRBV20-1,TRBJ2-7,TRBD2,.,TGCAGTGCTAGCTGGATTTCGACTAGCGGGGGGAACTACGAGCAGTACTTC,CSASWISTSGGNYEQYF
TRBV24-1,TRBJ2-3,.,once,TGTGCCACCAGTGCCCCGGCGGGAGATACGCAGTATTTT,CATSAPAGDTQYF
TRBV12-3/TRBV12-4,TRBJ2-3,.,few,TGTGCCAGCAGTTTGGAACTGAGCACAGATACGCAGTATTTT,CASSLELSTDTQYF
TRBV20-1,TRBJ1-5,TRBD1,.,TGCAGTGCTAGAGATGGGAGACAGGGGTTTCAGCCCCAGCATTTT,CSARDGRQGFQPQHF
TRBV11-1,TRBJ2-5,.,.,TGTGCCAGCAGCCGGGGAGCCTCTTATTTCGGAGACACGCAAGAGACCCAGTACTTC,CASSRGASYFGDTQETQYF
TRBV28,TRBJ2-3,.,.,TGTGCCAGCAGTTCCCTACTAGATACGCAGTATTTT,CASSSLLDTQYF
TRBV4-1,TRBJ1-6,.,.,TGCGCCAGCAGCCGAGGGACCTCCTATAATTCACCCCTCCACTTT,CASSRGTSYNSPLHF
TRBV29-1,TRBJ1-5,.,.,TGCAGCGTTTCCCAGACGAATCAGCCCCAGCATTTT,CSVSQTNQPQHF
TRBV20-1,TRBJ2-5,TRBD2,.,TGCAGTGCTAGGACTAGCGGGGGGTTCGTGGATCAGACCCAGTACTTC,CSARTSGGFVDQTQYF
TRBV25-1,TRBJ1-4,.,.,TGTGCCGGCAGTGAGGCGGCGGGGGCAACTAATGAAAAACTGTTTTTT,CAGSEAAGATNEKLFF
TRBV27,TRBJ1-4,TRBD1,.,TGTGCCAGCAGTACAGGGGGCAGTGAAAAACTGTTTTTT,CASSTGGSEKLFF
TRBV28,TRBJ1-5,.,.,TGTGCCAGCAAGTGGGGGGGCGCAGGCGGCCAGCCCCAGCATTTT,CASKWGGAGGQPQHF
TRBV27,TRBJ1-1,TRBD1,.,TGTGCCAGCAGTTCCTGGACAGGGGACACTGAAGCTTTCTTT,CASSSWTGDTEAFF
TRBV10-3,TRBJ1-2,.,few,TGTGCCATCAGTGCCAGCGGAGGCTACACCTTC,CAISASGGYTF
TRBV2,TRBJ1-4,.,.,TGTGCCAGCAGGACCGGGACTGGGAGCGAAAAACTGTTTTTT,CASRTGTGSEKLFF
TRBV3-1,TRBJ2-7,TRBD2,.,TGTGCCAGCAGCCAAGATCGAACTAGCGGGGGCTACGAGCAGTACTTC,CASSQDRTSGGYEQYF
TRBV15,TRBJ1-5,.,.,TGTGCCACCAGCAGAGACCCCGGGACTTTGCAGCATTTT,CATSRDPGTLQHF
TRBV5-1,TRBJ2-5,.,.,TGCGCCAGCAGCCACCGCGGGGCCAACCAAGAGACCCAGTACTTC,CASSHRGANQETQYF
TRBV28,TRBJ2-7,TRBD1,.,TGTGCCAGCAGCCAGGGACAGGGGGTTTCCTACGAGCAGTACTTC,CASSQGQGVSYEQYF
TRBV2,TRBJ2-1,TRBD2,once,TGTGCCAGAGAAGGGACTATATACAATGAGCAGTTCTTC,CAREGTIYNEQFF
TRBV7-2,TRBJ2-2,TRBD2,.,TGTGCCAGCAGCCGACTAGCTCGGAACACCGGGGAGCTGTTTTTT,CASSRLARNTGELFF
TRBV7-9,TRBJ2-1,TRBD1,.,TGTGCCAGCAGCATGGATCGCGGGACAGGGCGGGATGAGCAGTTCTTC,CASSMDRGTGRDEQFF
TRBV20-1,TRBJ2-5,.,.,TGCAGTGCTAGAGATCCGGGGAAAGAGACCCAGTACTTC,CSARDPGKETQYF
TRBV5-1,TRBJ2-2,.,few,TGCGCCAGCAGCTTGGCCAAACAGGGAGACACCGGGGAGCTGTTTTTT,CASSLAKQGDTGELFF
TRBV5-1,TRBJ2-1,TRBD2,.,TGCGCCGGCAGCTTGACTAGCGGGGGAAGGGGTCTAAGTGAGCAGTTCTTC,CAGSLTSGGRGLSEQFF
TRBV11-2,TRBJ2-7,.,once,TGTGCCAGCAGCTCCATGGAACAGGGTCCCGAGCAGTACTTC,CASSSMEQGPEQYF
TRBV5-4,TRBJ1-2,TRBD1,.,TGTGCCAGCAGCTCCGGGACAGGGACTAACTATGGCTACACCTTC,CASSSGTGTNYGYTF
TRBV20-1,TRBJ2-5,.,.,TGCAGTGCCTTCCAAGGGACCCAGTACTTC,CSAFQGTQYF
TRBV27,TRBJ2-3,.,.,TGTGCCAGCAGTTTCTCCGGGATAGGGGGAACCTTTACAGATACGCAGTATTTT,CASSFSGIGGTFTDTQYF
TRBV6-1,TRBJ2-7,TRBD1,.,TGTGCCAGCAGTCAACGGGACAGGGAGTCTGACGAGCAGTACTTC,CASSQRDRESDEQYF
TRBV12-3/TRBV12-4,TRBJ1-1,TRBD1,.,TGTGCCAGCGCCCGGGACAGGGGTTACACTGAAGCTTTCTTT,CASARDRGYTEAFF
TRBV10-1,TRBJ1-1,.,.,TGCGCCAGCAGTGGAACCCCCTTAGAGGGGACTGAAGCTTTCTTT,CASSGTPLEGTEAFF
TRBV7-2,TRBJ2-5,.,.,TGTACCAGCAGCTTAGCTCCGGCACTTCGAGGGGAGCAGTACTTC,CTSSLAPALRGEQYF
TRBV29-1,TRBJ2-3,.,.,TGCAGCGCCTCGGGTGGGGAGGTCACAGATACGCAGTATTTT,CSASGGEVTDTQYF
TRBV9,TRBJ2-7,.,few,TGTGCCAGCAGCGTAGGGGATGGGGATTGGTCCTACGAGCAGTACTTC,CASSVGDGDWSYEQYF
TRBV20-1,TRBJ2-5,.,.,TGCAGTGCTAGATCAGGCCAAGAGACCCAGTACTTC,CSARSGQETQYF
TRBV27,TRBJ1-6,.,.,TGTGCCAGCAGCCCACAGTGGAGGGGCGCGAATTCACCCCTCCACTTT,CASSPQWRGANSPLHF
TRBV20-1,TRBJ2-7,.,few,TGCAGTGCATCGTGGACAGAGAACTACGAGCAGTACTTC,CSASWTENYEQYF
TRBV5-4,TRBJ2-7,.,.,TGTGCCAGCAGTACCCCGGGACATAGCTACGAGCAGTACTTC,CASSTPGHSYEQYF
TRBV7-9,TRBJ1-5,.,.,TGTGCCAGCAGCCGCGATGCGGGTGTGAGCAATCAGCCCCAGCATTTT,CASSRDAGVSNQPQHF
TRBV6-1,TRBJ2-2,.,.,TGTGCCAGCAGTGAAATGGCAGTCGCGAACACCGGGGAGCTGTTTTTT,CASSEMAVANTGELFF
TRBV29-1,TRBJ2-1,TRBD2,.,TGCAGCGTTGAGCGGGGGGCGCCTTACAATGAGCAGTTCTTC,CSVERGAPYNEQFF
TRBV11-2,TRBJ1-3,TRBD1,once,TGTGCCAGCAGCCCAGTGGGACAGTTCTCTGGAAACACCATATATTTT,CASSPVGQFSGNTIYF
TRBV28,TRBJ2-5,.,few,TGTGCCAGCAGTTTCGCCGGGGCAGGGCCGGTAGAGACCCAGTACTTC,CASSFAGAGPVETQYF
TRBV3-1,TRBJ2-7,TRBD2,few,TGTGCCAGCAGCCAAGATCTAGCGGGGGGTTTTCCCGAGCAGTACTTC,CASSQDLAGGFPEQYF
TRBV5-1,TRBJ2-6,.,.,TGCGCCAGCAGCTTGGGGGCGTTGGGGGCCAACGTCCTGACTTTC,CASSLGALGANVLTF
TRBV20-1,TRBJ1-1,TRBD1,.,TGCAGTGCTAGAGATCAGGGGGCAGGCAACACTGAAGCTTTCTTT,CSARDQGAGNTEAFF
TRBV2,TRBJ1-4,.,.,TGTGCCAGCCGAGGGGGAGGAGATGGAAAACTGTTTTTT,CASRGGGDGKLFF
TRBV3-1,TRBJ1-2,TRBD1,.,TGTGCCAGCAGCCAAGAGAGGACAGGGGGCCTCTATGGCTACACCTTC,CASSQERTGGLYGYTF
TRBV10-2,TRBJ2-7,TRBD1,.,TGCGCCAGCGGGGCAGGGGGCTCCTACGAGCAGTACTTC,CASGAGGSYEQYF
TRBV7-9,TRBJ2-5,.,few,TGTGCCAGCCTCCCGAGGGCGACGGAGACCCAGTACTTC,CASLPRATETQYF
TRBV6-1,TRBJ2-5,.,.,TGTGCCAGCAGTGTAGGGGCAACGAGGAGGGAGACCCAGTACTTC,CASSVGATRRETQYF
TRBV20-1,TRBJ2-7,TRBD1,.,TGCAGTGCTAGAGATCTCCGAAAAGCAGGGGGCAGTTACGAGCAGTACTTC,CSARDLRKAGGSYEQYF
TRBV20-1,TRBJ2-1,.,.,TGCAGTGCTGCCCCCACGACAGGCGTCTCGAGAAATGAGCAGTTCTTC,CSAAPTTGVSRNEQFF